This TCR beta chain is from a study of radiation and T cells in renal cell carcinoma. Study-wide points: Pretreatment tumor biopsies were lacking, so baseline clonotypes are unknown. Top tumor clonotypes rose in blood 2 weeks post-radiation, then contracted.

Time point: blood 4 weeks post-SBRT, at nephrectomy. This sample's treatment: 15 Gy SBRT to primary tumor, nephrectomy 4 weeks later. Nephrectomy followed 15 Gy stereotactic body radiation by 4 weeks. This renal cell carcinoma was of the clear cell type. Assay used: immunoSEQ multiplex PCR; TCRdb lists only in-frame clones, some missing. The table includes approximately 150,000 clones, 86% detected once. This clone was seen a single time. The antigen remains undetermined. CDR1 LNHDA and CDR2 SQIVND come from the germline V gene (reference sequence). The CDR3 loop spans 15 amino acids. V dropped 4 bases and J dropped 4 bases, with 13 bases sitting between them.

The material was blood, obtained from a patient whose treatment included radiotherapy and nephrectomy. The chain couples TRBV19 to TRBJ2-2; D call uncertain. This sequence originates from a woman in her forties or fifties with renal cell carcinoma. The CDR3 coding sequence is TGTGCCAGTAGTACTCTGAAACAAATCACCGGGGAGCTGTTTTTT. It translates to CASSTLKQITGELFF.